This TCR beta chain originates from a study of T cells in Graves' hyperthyroidism and ophthalmopathy. General study results and limits: By a 13 V-J model, ophthalmopathy was set apart from stable hyperthyroidism. Within blood appeared most thyroid clonotypes that had expanded above 0.001.

The germline V gene has CDR1 SEHNR and CDR2 FQNEAQ (reference sequence). Trimming removed 5 bases at V and 0 bases at J, with 16 bases between. CDR3 length equals 16 residues. Amplification yielded TCR beta CDR3 regions, with RNA transcripts as the source. The HTBI primer set drove a first-round RT-PCR of the TCR CDR3. TCRdb redid the calling of the multiplex PCR reads with MiXCR, one entry per CDR3 protein. The table includes about 520,000 distinct CDR3 sequences, approximately 25% detected once. This clonotype has at least ten counts. The antigen is unknown. Patients with ophthalmopathy all had a Clinical Activity Score of at least 3, a NOSPECS grade of at least 4 and duration under 3 months. Each diagnosis drew on symptoms, thyroxine, TRAb, thyroid ultrasound and orbital computed tomography findings.

Sequenced: blood. The chain combines TRBV7-9 with TRBJ1-2; D may be TRBD1 (5 bases). This clonotype originated in a woman aged 25 to 45 with Graves' ophthalmopathy. The CDR3 nucleotides are TGTGCCAGCAGCCCCAGCCCCGACAGTTCTAACTATGGCTACACCTTC. This encodes CASSPSPDSSNYGYTF.